Listed here is a single T cell receptor (beta chain). The antigen remains undetermined. This same CDR3 is encoded by further DNA sequences in the sample. Trimming pared 2 bases from V and 8 bases from J, leaving 9 bases between. Germline CDR1 and CDR2: MNHEY and SVGAGI. The CDR3 contains 12 residues. This entry comes from a study of graft-versus-host responses after intestinal transplantation. The wider study: Multivisceral, liver-intestinal, or isolated intestinal transplants were given to recipients. Every recipient had anti-thymocyte globulin induction and around 3 years of tacrolimus plus steroids. The study, taken as a whole, reports: GvH clones detected in recipient marrow included some appearing first in ileum or blood.

Method: immunoSEQ multiplex PCR; TCRdb's copy keeps in-frame clones and lacks some. The table lists approximately 100,000 clones, around 88% of them singletons, with 1.4% to 1.5% in the top ten. The V call is TRBV6-5, the J call TRBJ1-2; D is possibly TRBD1 (5 bases). This clonotype originated in a human patient who received an intestinal transplant, so some T cells may come from the graft donor. This sample comprised PBMCs, obtained 255 days after intestinal transplant. CDR3 sequence reads: CASSYGGNGYTF. Here the CDR3 DNA reads TGTGCCAGCAGTTACGGGGGAAACGGCTACACCTTC.